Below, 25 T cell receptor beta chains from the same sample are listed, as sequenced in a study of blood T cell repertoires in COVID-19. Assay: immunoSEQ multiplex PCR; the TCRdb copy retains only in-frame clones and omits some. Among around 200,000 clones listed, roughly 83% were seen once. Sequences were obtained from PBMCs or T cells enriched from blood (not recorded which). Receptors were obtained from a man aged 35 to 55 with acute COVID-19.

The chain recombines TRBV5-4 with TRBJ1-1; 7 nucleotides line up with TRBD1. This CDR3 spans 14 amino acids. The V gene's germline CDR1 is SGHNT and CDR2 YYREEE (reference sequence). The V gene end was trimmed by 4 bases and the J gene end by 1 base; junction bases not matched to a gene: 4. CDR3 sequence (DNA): TGTGCCAGCAGCCAGGGACAGAGGAACACTGAAGCTTTCTTT. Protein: CASSQGQRNTEAFF.

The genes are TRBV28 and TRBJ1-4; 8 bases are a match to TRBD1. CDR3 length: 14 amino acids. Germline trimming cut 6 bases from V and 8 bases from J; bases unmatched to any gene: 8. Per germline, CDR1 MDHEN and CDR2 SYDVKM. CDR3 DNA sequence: TGTGCCAGCAGACTTACAGGGGGTGAGGAAAAACTGTTTTTT. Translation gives CASRLTGGEEKLFF.

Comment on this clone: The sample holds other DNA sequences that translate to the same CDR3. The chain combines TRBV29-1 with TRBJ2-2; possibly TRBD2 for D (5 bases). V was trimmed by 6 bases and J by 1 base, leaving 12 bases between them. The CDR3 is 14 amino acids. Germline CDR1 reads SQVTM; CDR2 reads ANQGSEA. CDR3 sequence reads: CSVTRERNTGELFF. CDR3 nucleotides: TGCAGCGTAACGAGGGAGCGGAACACCGGGGAGCTGTTTTTT.

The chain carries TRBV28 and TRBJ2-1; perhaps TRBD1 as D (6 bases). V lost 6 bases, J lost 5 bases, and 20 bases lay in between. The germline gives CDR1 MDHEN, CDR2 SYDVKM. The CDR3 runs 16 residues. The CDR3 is CASSSGTTRPHNEQFF. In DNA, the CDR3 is TGTGCCAGCAGCTCCGGGACAACCCGACCCCACAATGAGCAGTTCTTC.

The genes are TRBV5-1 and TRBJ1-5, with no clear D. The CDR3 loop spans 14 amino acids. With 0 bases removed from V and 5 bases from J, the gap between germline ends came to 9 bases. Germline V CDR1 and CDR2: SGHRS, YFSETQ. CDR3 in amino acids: CASSLEGGDQPQHF. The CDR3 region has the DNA TGCGCCAGCAGCTTGGAAGGCGGAGATCAGCCCCAGCATTTT.

The CDR3 region is CASSPLGQVKAKNIQYF. CDR3 in DNA: TGTGCCAGCAGCCCCCTTGGGCAGGTTAAGGCCAAAAACATTCAGTACTTC. This chain links TRBV7-9 with TRBJ2-4; D is ambiguous. The germline V gene has CDR1 SEHNR and CDR2 FQNEAQ (reference sequence). The CDR3 extends over 17 amino acids. V gave up 5 bases and J gave up 1 base, with 18 bases separating them.

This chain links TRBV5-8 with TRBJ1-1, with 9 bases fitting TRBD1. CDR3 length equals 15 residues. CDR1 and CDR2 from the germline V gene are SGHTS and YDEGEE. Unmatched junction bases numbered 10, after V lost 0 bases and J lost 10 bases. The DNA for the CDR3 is TGTGCCAGCAGCTTGGCCTCCGGGACAGGGCATTTAGCTTTCTTT. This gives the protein CASSLASGTGHLAFF. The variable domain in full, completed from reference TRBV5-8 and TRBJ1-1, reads EAGVTQSPTHLIKTRGQQATLRCSPISGHTSVYWYQQALGLGLQFLLWYDEGEERNRGNFPPRFSGRQFPNYSSELNVNALELEDSALYLCASSLASGTGHLAFFGQGTRLTVV.

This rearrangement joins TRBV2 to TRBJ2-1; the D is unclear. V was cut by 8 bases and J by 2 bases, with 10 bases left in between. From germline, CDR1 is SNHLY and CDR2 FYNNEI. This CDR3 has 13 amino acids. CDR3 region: CASLLLPYNEQFF. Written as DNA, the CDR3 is TGTGCCAGCCTACTACTCCCCTACAATGAGCAGTTCTTC.

For the CDR3, the DNA is TGTGCCACCAGTGATACCAAACTGGGACATAGCACAGATACGCAGTATTTT. This encodes CATSDTKLGHSTDTQYF. This chain links TRBV24-1 with TRBJ2-3, with a possible D match to TRBD1 (6 bases). Germline values: CDR1 KGHDR, CDR2 SFDVKD. The V end lost 3 bases, the J end lost 0 bases, and 15 bases lay between the germline ends. This CDR3 comprises 17 residues.

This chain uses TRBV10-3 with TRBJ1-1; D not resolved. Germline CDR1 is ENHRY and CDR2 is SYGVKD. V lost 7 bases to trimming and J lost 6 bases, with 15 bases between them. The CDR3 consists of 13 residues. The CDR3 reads CAINEGRVAEAFF. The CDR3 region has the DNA TGTGCCATCAACGAGGGTCGTGTTGCTGAAGCTTTCTTT.

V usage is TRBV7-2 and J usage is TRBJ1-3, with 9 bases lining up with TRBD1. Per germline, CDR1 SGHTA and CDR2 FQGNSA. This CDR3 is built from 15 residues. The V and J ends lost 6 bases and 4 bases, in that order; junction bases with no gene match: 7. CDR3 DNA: TGTGCCAGCAGGGGACAGGGCCCTTGGGGAAACACCATATATTTT. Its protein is CASRGQGPWGNTIYF.

The CDR3 loop reads CASSLGYSSYEQYF. CDR3 nucleotide sequence: TGTGCCAGCAGCTTAGGATACAGCTCCTACGAGCAGTACTTC. The chain combines TRBV5-4 with TRBJ2-7; D is ambiguous. The V gene's germline CDR1 is SGHNT and CDR2 YYREEE (reference sequence). This CDR3 comprises 14 residues. V was shortened by 2 bases and J by 0 bases, with 9 bases between the two germline ends. Variable domain in full (rest from reference TRBV5-4 and TRBJ2-7): ETGVTQSPTHLIKTRGQQVTLRCSSQSGHNTVSWYQQALGQGPQFIFQYYREEENGRGNFPPRFSGLQFPNYSSELNVNALELDDSALYLCASSLGYSSYEQYFGPGTRLTVT.

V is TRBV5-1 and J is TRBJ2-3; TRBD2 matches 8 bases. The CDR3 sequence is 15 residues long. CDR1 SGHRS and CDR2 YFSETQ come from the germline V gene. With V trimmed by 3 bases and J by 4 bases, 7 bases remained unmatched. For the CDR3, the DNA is TGCGCCAGCAGCTCCATGAGCGGGAGTGCAGATACGCAGTATTTT. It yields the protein CASSSMSGSADTQYF.

The CDR3 is CASSYTVTEEKLFF. The CDR3 DNA reads as TGTGCCAGCTCTTACACCGTCACGGAGGAAAAACTGTTTTTT. The chain has TRBV18 and TRBJ1-4; D is unresolved. V dropped 6 bases and J dropped 8 bases, with 16 bases sitting between them. The germline V gene encodes CDR1 KGHSH and CDR2 LQKENI. This CDR3 is 14 amino acids long.

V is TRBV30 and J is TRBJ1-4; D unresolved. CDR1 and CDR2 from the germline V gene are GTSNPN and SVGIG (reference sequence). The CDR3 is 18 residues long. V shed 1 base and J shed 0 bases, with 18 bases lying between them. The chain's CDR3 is CAWSASVEVPPTNEKLFF. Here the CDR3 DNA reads TGTGCCTGGAGTGCCTCAGTGGAGGTCCCACCAACTAATGAAAAACTGTTTTTT.

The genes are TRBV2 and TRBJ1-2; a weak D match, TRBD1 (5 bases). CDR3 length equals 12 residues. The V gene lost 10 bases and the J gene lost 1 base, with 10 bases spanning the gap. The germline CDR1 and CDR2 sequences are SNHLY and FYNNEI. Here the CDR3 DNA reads TGTGCCACTACCCAGGGTAACTATGGCTACACCTTC. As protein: CATTQGNYGYTF. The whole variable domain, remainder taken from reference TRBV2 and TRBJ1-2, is EPEVTQTPSHQVTQMGQEVILRCVPISNHLYFYWYRQILGQKVEFLVSFYNNEISEKSEIFDDQFSVERPDGSNFTLKIRSTKLEDSAMYFCATTQGNYGYTFGSGTRLTVV.

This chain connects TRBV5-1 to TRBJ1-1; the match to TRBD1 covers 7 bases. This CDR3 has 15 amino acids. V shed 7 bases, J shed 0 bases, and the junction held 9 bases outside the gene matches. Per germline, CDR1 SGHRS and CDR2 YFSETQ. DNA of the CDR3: TGCGCCAGCGGCGGTTCAGGGGGGTTGAACACTGAAGCTTTCTTT. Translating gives CASGGSGGLNTEAFF. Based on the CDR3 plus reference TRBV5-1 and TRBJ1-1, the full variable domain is KAGVTQTPRYLIKTRGQQVTLSCSPISGHRSVSWYQQTPGQGLQFLFEYFSETQRNKGNFPGRFSGRQFSNSRSEMNVSTLELGDSALYLCASGGSGGLNTEAFFGQGTRLTVV.

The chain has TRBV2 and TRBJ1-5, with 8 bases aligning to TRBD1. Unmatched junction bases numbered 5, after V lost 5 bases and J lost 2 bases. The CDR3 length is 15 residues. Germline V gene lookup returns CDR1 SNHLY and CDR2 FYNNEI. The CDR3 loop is CASSFRGPGNQPQHF. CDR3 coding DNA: TGTGCCAGCAGTTTCAGGGGGCCGGGCAATCAGCCCCAGCATTTT.

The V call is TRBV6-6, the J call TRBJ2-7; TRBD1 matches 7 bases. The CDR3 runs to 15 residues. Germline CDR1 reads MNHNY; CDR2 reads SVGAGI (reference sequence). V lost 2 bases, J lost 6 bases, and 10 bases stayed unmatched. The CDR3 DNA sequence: TGTGCCAGCAGTTACCCGCATGACAGGGCTGGCGAGCAGTACTTC. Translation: CASSYPHDRAGEQYF.

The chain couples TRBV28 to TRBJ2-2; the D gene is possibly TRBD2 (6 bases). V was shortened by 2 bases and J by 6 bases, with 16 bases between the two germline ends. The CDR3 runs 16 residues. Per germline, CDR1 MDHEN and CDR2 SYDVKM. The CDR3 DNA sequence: TGTGCCAGCAGTTTAATACGCGGGATCCGGGCCGGGGAGCTGTTTTTT. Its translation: CASSLIRGIRAGELFF. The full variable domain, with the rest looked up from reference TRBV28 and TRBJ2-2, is DVKVTQSSRYLVKRTGEKVFLECVQDMDHENMFWYRQDPGLGLRLIYFSYDVKMKEKGDIPEGYSVSREKKERFSLILESASTNQTSMYLCASSLIRGIRAGELFFGEGSRLTVL.

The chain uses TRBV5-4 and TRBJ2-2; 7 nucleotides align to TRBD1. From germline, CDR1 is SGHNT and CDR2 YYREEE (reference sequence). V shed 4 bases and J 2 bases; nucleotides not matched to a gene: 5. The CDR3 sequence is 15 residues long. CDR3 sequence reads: CASSRKGANTGELFF. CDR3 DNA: TGTGCCAGCAGCCGAAAGGGGGCAAACACCGGGGAGCTGTTTTTT.

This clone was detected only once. CDR3 nucleotide sequence: TGTGCCATCAGTGATCCTTTAGGACTGAGCACAGATACGCAGTATTTT. Translated, it gives CAISDPLGLSTDTQYF. The chain couples TRBV10-3 to TRBJ2-3; tentative D call: TRBD2 (5 bases). The CDR3 totals 16 residues. Looked up from germline, CDR1 is ENHRY and CDR2 is SYGVKD. The V and J ends lost 3 bases and 0 bases respectively, with 13 bases between them.

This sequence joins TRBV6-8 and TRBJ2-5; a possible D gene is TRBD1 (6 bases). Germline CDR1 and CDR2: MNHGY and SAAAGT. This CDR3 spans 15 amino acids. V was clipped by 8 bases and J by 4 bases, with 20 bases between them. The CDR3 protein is CASPGTREGRETQYF. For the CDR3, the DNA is TGTGCCAGCCCCGGGACACGTGAGGGGCGAGAGACCCAGTACTTC.

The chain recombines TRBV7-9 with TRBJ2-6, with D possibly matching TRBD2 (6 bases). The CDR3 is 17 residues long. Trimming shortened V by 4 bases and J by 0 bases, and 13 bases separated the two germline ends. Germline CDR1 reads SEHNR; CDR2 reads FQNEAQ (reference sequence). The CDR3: CASSSTRTTSGANVLTF. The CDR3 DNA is TGTGCCAGCAGCTCTACTAGGACTACCTCTGGGGCCAACGTCCTGACTTTC.

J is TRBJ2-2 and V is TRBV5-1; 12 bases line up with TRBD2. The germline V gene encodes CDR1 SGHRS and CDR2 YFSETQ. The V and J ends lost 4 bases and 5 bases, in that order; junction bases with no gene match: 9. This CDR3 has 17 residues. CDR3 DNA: TGCGCCAGCAGCCCAACGACTAGCGGGAGTGGTACCGGGGAGCTGTTTTTT. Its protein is CASSPTTSGSGTGELFF.